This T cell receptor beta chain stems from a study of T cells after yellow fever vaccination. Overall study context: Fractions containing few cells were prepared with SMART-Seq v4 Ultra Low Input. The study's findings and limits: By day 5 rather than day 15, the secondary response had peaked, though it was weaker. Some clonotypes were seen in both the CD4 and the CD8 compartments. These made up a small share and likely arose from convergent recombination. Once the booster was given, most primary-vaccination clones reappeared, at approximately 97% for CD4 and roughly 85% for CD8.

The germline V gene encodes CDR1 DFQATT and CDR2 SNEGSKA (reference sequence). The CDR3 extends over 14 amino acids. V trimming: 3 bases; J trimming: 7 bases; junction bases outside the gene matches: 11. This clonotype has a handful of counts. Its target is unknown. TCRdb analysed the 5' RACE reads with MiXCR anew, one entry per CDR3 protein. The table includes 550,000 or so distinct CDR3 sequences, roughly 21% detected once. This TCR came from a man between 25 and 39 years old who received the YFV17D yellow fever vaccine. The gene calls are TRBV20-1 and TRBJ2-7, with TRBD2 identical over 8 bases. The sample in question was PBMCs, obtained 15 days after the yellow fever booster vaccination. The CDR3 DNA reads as TGCAGTGCTAGGTTGTCAGCGGGAGACGGGGAGCAGTACTTC. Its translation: CSARLSAGDGEQYF.